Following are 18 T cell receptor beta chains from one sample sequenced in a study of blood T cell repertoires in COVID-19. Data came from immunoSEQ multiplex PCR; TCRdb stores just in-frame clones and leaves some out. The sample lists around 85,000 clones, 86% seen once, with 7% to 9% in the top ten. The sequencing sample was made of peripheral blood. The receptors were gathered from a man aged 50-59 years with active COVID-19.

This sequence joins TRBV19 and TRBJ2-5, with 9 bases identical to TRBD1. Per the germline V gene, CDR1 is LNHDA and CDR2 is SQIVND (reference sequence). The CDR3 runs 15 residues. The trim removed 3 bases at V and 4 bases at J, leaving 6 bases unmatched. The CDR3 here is CASSIGNRGLETQYF. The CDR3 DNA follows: TGTGCCAGTAGTATTGGAAACAGGGGGCTAGAGACCCAGTACTTC.

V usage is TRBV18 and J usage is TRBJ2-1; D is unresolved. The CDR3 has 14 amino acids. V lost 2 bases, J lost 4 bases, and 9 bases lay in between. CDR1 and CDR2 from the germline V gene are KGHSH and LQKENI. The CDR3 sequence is CASSPAASYNEQFF. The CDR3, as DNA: TGTGCCAGCTCACCAGCTGCCAGTTACAATGAGCAGTTCTTC.

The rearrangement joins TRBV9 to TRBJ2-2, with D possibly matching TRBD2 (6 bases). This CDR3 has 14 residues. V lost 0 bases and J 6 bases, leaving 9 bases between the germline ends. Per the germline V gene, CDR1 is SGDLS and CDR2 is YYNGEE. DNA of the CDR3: TGTGCCAGCAGCGTAGGCCGCGGGGCCGGGGAGCTGTTTTTT. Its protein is CASSVGRGAGELFF.

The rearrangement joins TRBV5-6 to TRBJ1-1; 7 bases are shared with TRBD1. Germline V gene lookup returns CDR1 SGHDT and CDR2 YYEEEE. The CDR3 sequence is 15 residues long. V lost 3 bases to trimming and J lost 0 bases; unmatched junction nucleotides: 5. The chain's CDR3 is CASSSPGQMNTEAFF. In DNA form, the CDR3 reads TGTGCCAGCAGCTCCCCGGGACAGATGAACACTGAAGCTTTCTTT.

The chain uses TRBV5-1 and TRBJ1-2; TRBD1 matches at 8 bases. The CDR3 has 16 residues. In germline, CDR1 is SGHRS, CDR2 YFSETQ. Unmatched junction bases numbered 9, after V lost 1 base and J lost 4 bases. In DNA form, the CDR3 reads TGCGCCAGCAGCTTGACCGCGGACAGGGCCGTCTATGGCTACACCTTC. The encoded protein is CASSLTADRAVYGYTF. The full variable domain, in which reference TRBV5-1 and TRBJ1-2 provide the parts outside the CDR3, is KAGVTQTPRYLIKTRGQQVTLSCSPISGHRSVSWYQQTPGQGLQFLFEYFSETQRNKGNFPGRFSGRQFSNSRSEMNVSTLELGDSALYLCASSLTADRAVYGYTFGSGTRLTVV.

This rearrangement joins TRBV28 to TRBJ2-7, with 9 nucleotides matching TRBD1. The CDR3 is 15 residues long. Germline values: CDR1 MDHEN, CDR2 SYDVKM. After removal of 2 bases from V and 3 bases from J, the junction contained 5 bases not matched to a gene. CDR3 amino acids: CASSLGTGKVYEQYF. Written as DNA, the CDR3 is TGTGCCAGCAGTTTAGGGACAGGGAAGGTCTACGAGCAGTACTTC.

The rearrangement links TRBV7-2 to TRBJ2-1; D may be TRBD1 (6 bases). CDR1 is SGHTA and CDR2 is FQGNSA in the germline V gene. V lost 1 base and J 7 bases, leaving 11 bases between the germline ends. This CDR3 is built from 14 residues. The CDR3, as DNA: TGTGCCAGCAGCTTAGGCACAGGGAAGAATGAGCAGTTCTTC. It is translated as CASSLGTGKNEQFF.

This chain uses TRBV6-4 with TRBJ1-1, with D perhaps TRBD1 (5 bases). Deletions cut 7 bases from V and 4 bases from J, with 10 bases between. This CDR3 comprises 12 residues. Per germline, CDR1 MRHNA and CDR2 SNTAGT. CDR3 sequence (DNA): TGTGCCAGCAAATTAAGGGGCACTGAAGCTTTCTTT. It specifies CASKLRGTEAFF.

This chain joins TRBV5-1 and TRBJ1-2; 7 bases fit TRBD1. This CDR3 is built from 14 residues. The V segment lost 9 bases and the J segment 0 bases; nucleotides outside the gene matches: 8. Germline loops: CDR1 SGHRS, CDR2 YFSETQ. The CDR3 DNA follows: TGCGCCACTCGGACAGGTGATACTAACTATGGCTACACCTTC. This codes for CATRTGDTNYGYTF.

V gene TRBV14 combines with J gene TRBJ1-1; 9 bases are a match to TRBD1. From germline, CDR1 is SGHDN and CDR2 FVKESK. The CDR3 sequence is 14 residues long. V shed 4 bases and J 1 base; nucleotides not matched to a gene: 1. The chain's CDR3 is CASSRDRENTEAFF. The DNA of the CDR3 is TGTGCCAGCAGCCGGGACAGGGAGAACACTGAAGCTTTCTTT.

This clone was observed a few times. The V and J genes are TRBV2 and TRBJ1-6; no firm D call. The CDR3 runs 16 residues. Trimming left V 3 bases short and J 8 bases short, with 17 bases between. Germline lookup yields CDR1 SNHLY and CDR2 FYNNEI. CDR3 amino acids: CASSDSSLRSYSPLHF. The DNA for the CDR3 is TGTGCCAGCAGTGACTCGAGTCTGAGGTCTTATTCACCCCTCCACTTT.

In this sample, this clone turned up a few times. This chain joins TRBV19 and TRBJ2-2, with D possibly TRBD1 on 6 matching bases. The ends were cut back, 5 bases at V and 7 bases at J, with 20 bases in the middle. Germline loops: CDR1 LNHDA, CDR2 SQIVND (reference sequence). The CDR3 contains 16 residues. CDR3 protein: CASSVYGGVEDGELFF. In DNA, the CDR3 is TGTGCCAGTAGTGTGTATGGGGGCGTTGAAGACGGGGAGCTGTTTTTT.

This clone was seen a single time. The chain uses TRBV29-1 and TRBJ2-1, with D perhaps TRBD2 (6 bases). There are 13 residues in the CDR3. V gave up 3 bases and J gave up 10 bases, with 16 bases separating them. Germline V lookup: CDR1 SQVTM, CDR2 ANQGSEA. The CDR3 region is CSVDSGRSREQFF. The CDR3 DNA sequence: TGCAGCGTTGACTCTGGGAGGTCTAGAGAGCAGTTCTTC.

The CDR3 reads CASSQGNREIYEQYF. In DNA form, the CDR3 reads TGTGCCAGCAGCCAAGGAAACAGGGAGATCTACGAGCAGTACTTC. This chain uses TRBV4-2 with TRBJ2-7; D is possibly TRBD1 (6 bases). This CDR3 spans 15 amino acids. Germline V CDR1 and CDR2: LGHNA, YNFKEQ. V lost 1 base and J 3 bases, leaving 13 bases between the germline ends.

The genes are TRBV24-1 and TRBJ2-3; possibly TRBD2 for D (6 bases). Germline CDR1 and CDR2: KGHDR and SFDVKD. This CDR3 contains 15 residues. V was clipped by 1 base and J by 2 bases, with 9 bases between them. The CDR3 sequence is CATSDFREDTDTQYF. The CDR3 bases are TGTGCCACCAGTGATTTTAGGGAGGACACAGATACGCAGTATTTT.

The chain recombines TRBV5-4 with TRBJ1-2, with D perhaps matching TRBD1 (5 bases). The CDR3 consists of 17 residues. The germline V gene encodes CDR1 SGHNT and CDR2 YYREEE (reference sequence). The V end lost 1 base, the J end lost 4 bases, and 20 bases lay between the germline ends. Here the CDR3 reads CASSLNMAGQTPYGYTF. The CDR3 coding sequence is TGTGCCAGCAGCTTGAATATGGCAGGGCAAACTCCCTATGGCTACACCTTC.

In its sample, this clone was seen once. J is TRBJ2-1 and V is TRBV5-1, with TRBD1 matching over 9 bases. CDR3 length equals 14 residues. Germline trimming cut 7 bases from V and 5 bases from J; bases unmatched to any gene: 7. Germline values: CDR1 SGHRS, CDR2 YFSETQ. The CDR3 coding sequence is TGCGCCAGCGGCTGGACAGGGGCCAACAATGAGCAGTTCTTC. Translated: CASGWTGANNEQFF.

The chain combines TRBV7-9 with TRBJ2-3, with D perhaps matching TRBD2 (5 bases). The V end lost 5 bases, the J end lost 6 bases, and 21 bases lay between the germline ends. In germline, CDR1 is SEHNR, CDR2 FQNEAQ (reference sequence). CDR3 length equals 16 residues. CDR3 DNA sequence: TGTGCCAGCAGCCTAGAGCTAGCTCCCTTTGGGGATACGCAGTATTTT. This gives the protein CASSLELAPFGDTQYF.